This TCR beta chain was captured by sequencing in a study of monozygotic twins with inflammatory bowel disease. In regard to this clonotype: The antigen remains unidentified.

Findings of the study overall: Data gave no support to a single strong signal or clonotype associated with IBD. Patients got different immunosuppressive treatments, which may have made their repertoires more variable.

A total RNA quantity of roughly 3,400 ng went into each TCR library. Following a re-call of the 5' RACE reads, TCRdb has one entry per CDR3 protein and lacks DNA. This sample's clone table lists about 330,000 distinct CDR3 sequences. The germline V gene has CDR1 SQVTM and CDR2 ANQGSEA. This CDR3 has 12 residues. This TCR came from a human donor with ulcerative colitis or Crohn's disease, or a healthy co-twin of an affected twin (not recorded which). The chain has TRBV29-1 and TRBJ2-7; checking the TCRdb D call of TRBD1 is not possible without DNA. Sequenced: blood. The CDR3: CSVQTGSYEQYF.